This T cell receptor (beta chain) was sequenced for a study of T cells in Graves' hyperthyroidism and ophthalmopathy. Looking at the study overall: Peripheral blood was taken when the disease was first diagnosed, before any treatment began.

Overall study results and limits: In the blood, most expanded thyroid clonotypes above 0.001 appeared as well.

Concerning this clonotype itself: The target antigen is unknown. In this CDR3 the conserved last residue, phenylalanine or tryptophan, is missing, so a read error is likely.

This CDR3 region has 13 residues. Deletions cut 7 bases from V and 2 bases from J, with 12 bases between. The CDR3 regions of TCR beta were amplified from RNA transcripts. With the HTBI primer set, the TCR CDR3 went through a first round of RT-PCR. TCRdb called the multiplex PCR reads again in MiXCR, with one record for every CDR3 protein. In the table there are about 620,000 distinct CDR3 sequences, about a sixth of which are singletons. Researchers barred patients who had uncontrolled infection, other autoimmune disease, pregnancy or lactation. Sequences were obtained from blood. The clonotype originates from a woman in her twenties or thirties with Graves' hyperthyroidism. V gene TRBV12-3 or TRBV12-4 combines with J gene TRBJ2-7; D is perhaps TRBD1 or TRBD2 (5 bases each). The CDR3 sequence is CASTRDGPYEQYS. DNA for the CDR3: TGTGCCAGCACCCGGGACGGACCCTACGAGCAGTACTCC.